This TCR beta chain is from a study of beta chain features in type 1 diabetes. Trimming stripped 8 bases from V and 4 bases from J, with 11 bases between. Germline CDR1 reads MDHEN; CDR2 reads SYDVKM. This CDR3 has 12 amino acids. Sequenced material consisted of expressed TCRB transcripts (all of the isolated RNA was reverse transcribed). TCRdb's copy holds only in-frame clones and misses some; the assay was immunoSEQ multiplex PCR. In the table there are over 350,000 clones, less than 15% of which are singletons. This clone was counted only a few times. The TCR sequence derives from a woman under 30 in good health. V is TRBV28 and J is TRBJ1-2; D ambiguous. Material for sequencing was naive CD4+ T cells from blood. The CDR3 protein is CASRTSVYGYTF. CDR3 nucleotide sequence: TGTGCCAGCCGAACATCCGTCTATGGCTACACCTTC.